This T cell receptor (beta chain) was identified during a study of blood T cell repertoires in COVID-19. Study background: Samples of COVID-19 (acute and convalescent) were obtained from the United States, Italy and Spain. In each case, the material was cDNA or gDNA derived from T cells, B-cell-depleted T cells, or PBMCs.

The authors' processing: Reference gene primer amplification gave nucleated cell count estimates. Produced via immunoSEQ multiplex PCR; TCRdb's table is partial and in-frame only. V, J and clone size are taken as reported in that table, and D and trimming were inferred from the DNA itself. The sample holds roughly 500,000 clones, 70% to 90% seen once. Deletions cut 1 base from V and 1 base from J, with 9 bases between. Germline assignment: CDR1 SGHTA and CDR2 FQGNSA. The CDR3 covers 15 residues. The sample was peripheral blood. The chain uses TRBV7-2 and TRBJ2-3; D is uncertain. The source is a human donor in a cohort sampled during active COVID-19. Here the CDR3 DNA reads TGTGCCAGCAGCTTAGATGGCCAGGGCACAGATACGCAGTATTTT. Encoded protein: CASSLDGQGTDTQYF.